This TCR beta chain originates from a study of T cell responses to AZD1222 COVID-19 vaccine. Second-dose groups at about 4 or about 12 weeks were pooled. Clones were read by immunoSEQ multiplex PCR, and TCRdb kept only the in-frame ones, dropping some. The sample includes about 150,000 clones, more than 85% of them seen just once. The germline V gene has CDR1 MNHEY and CDR2 SMNVEV (reference sequence). The CDR3 sequence is 17 residues long. The V gene end was trimmed by 2 bases and the J gene end by 3 bases; junction bases not matched to a gene: 8. The starting material was peripheral blood, obtained 28 days after the second AZD1222 dose. The TCR sequence derives from an adult who received the AZD1222 COVID-19 vaccine. The rearrangement uses TRBV27 and TRBJ1-2, with 11 bases matching TRBD1. CDR3 bases: TGTGCCAGCAGTTTAAGGGGGACAGGGGGTTTAGACTATGGCTACACCTTC. Its translation is CASSLRGTGGLDYGYTF.